Shown below are 25 T cell receptor beta chains from a single sample sequenced in a study of blood T cell repertoires in COVID-19. The method was immunoSEQ multiplex PCR; TCRdb's version includes in-frame clones alone and lacks a portion of them. This sample yields under 80,000 clones, of which 82% are seen a single time; around 10% belongs to the top ten. Sequenced material: peripheral blood. The receptors were gathered from a man aged 50-60 years with acute or convalescent COVID-19.

The genes are TRBV5-1 and TRBJ1-4, with 7 bases fitting TRBD1. The germline gives CDR1 SGHRS, CDR2 YFSETQ. The ends lost 3 bases at V and 4 bases at J; junction bases unmatched: 3. The CDR3 has 14 amino acids. CDR3 DNA sequence: TGCGCCAGCAGCTCGGGACAGATTAATGAAAAACTGTTTTTT. Encoded protein: CASSSGQINEKLFF.

The chain carries TRBV5-1 and TRBJ2-3; D might be TRBD2 (6 bases). The V end lost 4 bases, the J end lost 0 bases, and 15 bases lay between the germline ends. Germline CDR1 reads SGHRS; CDR2 reads YFSETQ. This CDR3 is 16 amino acids long. The DNA for the CDR3 is TGCGCCAGCAGCCCCCCGGTGGCGGGGAGCACAGATACGCAGTATTTT. This encodes CASSPPVAGSTDTQYF.

The rearrangement links TRBV9 to TRBJ2-1, with 11 positions matching TRBD2. V dropped 0 bases and J dropped 9; count of bases not matched to a gene: 5. Germline V gene sequence: CDR1 SGDLS, CDR2 YYNGEE. The CDR3 is 15 amino acids. CDR3 bases: TGTGCCAGCAGCGTAGGAAATAGCGGGAGGGCTGAGCAGTTCTTC. Translation gives CASSVGNSGRAEQFF.

V gene TRBV18 combines with J gene TRBJ1-1; 7 bases match TRBD1. This CDR3 has 14 amino acids. Germline V gene sequence: CDR1 KGHSH, CDR2 LQKENI. V shed 3 bases and J 2 bases; nucleotides not matched to a gene: 3. CDR3 region: CASSPNRGNTEAFF. In nucleotides, the CDR3 is TGTGCCAGCTCACCCAACAGGGGAAACACTGAAGCTTTCTTT. Variable domain in full (rest from reference TRBV18 and TRBJ1-1): NAGVMQNPRHLVRRRGQEARLRCSPMKGHSHVYWYRQLPEEGLKFMVYLQKENIIDESGMPKERFSAEFPKEGPSILRIQQVVRGDSAAYFCASSPNRGNTEAFFGQGTRLTVV.

V is TRBV11-2 and J is TRBJ2-1; possible D gene TRBD2, 6 bases. V was pared by 6 bases and J by 3 bases, with 12 bases between. The CDR3 consists of 14 residues. Germline V gives CDR1 SGHAT, CDR2 FQNNGV. CDR3 sequence (DNA): TGTGCCAGCAGTCCCGGGGGATACTACAATGAGCAGTTCTTC. This codes for CASSPGGYYNEQFF.

The rearrangement uses TRBV2 and TRBJ2-3, with 8 bases matching TRBD2. Germline CDR1 and CDR2: SNHLY and FYNNEI. There are 15 residues in the CDR3. Unmatched junction bases numbered 8, after V lost 6 bases and J lost 3 bases. The CDR3 sequence is CASSPGLAPTDTQYF. CDR3 coding DNA: TGTGCCAGCAGCCCAGGACTAGCACCTACAGATACGCAGTATTTT.

The V gene is TRBV18, the J gene TRBJ2-3; 13 nucleotides agree with TRBD2. There are 17 residues in the CDR3. Germline CDR1 is KGHSH and CDR2 is LQKENI. V shed 0 bases and J 0 bases; nucleotides not matched to a gene: 0. CDR3 nucleotides: TGTGCCAGCTCACCACCGGGACTAGCGGGAAGCACAGATACGCAGTATTTT. Translating it yields CASSPPGLAGSTDTQYF.

In this sample, this clone turned up many times. The rearrangement links TRBV9 to TRBJ2-3; D ambiguous. V was trimmed by 2 bases and J by 4 bases, leaving 14 bases between them. The CDR3 extends over 15 amino acids. CDR1 is SGDLS, CDR2 YYNGEE, per germline. CDR3 in DNA: TGTGCCAGCAGCGTTTTTTCTACCACCCCAGATACGCAGTATTTT. This sequence encodes CASSVFSTTPDTQYF.

The chain has TRBV7-2 and TRBJ1-3; D gene ambiguous. The germline CDR1 and CDR2 sequences are SGHTA and FQGNSA. Between the trimmed V and J ends, which lost 4 bases and 0 bases, there was a span of 10 bases. This CDR3 contains 15 residues. This CDR3 is CASSSPGSSGNTIYF. CDR3 sequence (DNA): TGTGCCAGCAGCTCCCCCGGGTCCTCTGGAAACACCATATATTTT.

The rearrangement joins TRBV30 to TRBJ2-7, with TRBD1 identical over 9 bases. The length of the CDR3 is 13 residues. Germline V gene data show CDR1 as GTSNPN and CDR2 as SVGIG (reference sequence). Trimming cost V 2 bases and J 4 bases; bases outside gene matches: 3. The CDR3 protein is CAWSWDRAYEQYF. The CDR3 DNA reads as TGTGCCTGGAGTTGGGACAGGGCTTACGAGCAGTACTTC.

This clone was recorded only once. The J gene is TRBJ1-3, the V gene TRBV19; D unresolved. This CDR3 comprises 14 residues. CDR1 and CDR2 from the germline V gene are LNHDA and SQIVND (reference sequence). The germline V and J ends were trimmed by 5 bases and 0 bases, with 8 bases remaining between them. CDR3 DNA: TGTGCCAGTAGTCAGCTAGCCTCTGGAAACACCATATATTTT. Residues: CASSQLASGNTIYF.

The chain couples TRBV6-5 to TRBJ2-1; 7 bases are a match to TRBD1. The CDR3 is made up of 12 amino acids. V gave up 6 bases and J gave up 7 bases; unmatched junction bases: 3. The germline V gene has CDR1 MNHEY and CDR2 SVGAGI. This chain's CDR3 is CASRKTGNEQFF. The CDR3 DNA is TGTGCCAGCAGGAAGACAGGGAATGAGCAGTTCTTC.

The CDR3 spells CASSSRTGGMNTEAFF. CDR3 coding DNA: TGCGCCAGCAGCTCTCGGACAGGGGGGATGAACACTGAAGCTTTCTTT. V and J are TRBV5-1 and TRBJ1-1; 10 positions match TRBD1. This CDR3 is 16 amino acids long. Losses at the gene ends were 3 bases for V and 0 bases for J; bases not matched to a gene: 5. CDR1 SGHRS and CDR2 YFSETQ come from the germline V gene.

V is TRBV5-6 and J is TRBJ1-2; no definite D call. Trimming took 9 bases from V and 5 from J, leaving 14 bases between them. The CDR3 is 12 amino acids. CDR1 is SGHDT, CDR2 YYEEEE, per germline. This CDR3 reads CATTVGKYGYTF. For the CDR3, the DNA is TGTGCCACCACGGTGGGCAAGTATGGCTACACCTTC.

CDR3 DNA: TGTGCCAGCAGTTCCCTTAGCAATCAGCCCCAGCATTTT. This gives the protein CASSSLSNQPQHF. The rearrangement joins TRBV6-6 to TRBJ1-5, with D hard to call. V lost 4 bases and J lost 0, with 4 bases in between. Germline assignment: CDR1 MNHNY and CDR2 SVGAGI (reference sequence). This CDR3 is 13 amino acids long.

In DNA, the CDR3 is TGTGCCAGCTCACCAACGGGGACAGGGCAAGGCTACACCTTC. It yields the protein CASSPTGTGQGYTF. This chain links TRBV18 with TRBJ1-2; 9 bases align to TRBD1. The CDR3 spans 14 residues. V was clipped by 2 bases and J by 8 bases; unmatched bases: 6. CDR1 and CDR2 (germline): KGHSH, LQKENI.

The V call is TRBV12-5, the J call TRBJ1-1, with TRBD1 identical over 7 bases. Losses at the gene ends were 5 bases for V and 5 bases for J; bases not matched to a gene: 5. The CDR3 spans 13 residues. Germline V CDR1 and CDR2: LGHNT, FRNRAP. The CDR3 loop is CASGRDSGTEAFF. CDR3 sequence (DNA): TGTGCTAGTGGTAGGGACAGTGGGACTGAAGCTTTCTTT.

V is TRBV5-5 and J is TRBJ2-5; 7 bases map to TRBD2. Germline V gene sequence: CDR1 SGHKS, CDR2 YYEKEE (reference sequence). Losses at the gene ends were 0 bases for V and 2 bases for J; bases not matched to a gene: 4. This CDR3 region has 15 residues. The CDR3 DNA follows: TGTGCCAGCAGCTTGGAGAGCGGGATACAAGAGACCCAGTACTTC. Amino acid sequence: CASSLESGIQETQYF.

This sequence joins TRBV19 and TRBJ1-1, with a tentative D call TRBD1 (5 bases). The CDR3 contains 14 residues. V lost 3 bases and J lost 4, with 12 bases in between. Looked up from germline, CDR1 is LNHDA and CDR2 is SQIVND (reference sequence). CDR3 loop: CASSIQGSITEAFF. CDR3 nucleotides: TGTGCCAGTAGTATCCAGGGTAGTATCACTGAAGCTTTCTTT.

This chain uses TRBV29-1 with TRBJ1-2, with 7 bases aligning to TRBD1. From germline, CDR1 is SQVTM and CDR2 ANQGSEA. The CDR3 extends over 11 amino acids. V lost 4 bases, J lost 5 bases, and 1 base stayed unmatched. CDR3 protein: CSVAGQYGYTF. In DNA form, the CDR3 reads TGCAGCGTTGCGGGACAGTATGGCTACACCTTC.

The chain combines TRBV10-3 with TRBJ1-1, with 10 bases fitting TRBD1. The V gene end was trimmed by 7 bases and the J gene end by 2 bases; junction bases not matched to a gene: 4. This CDR3 spans 14 amino acids. Germline V gene data show CDR1 as ENHRY and CDR2 as SYGVKD. The DNA for the CDR3 is TGTGCCATCAACTGGGACAGGGGAAACACTGAAGCTTTCTTT. Residues: CAINWDRGNTEAFF.

The chain couples TRBV5-4 to TRBJ2-3, with TRBD1 matching over 8 bases. The junction had 4 bases not matched to a gene; V was cut back by 3 bases and J by 1 base. CDR3 length equals 15 residues. From germline, CDR1 is SGHNT and CDR2 YYREEE (reference sequence). The CDR3 region is CASSYGGQGTDTQYF. In DNA form, the CDR3 reads TGTGCCAGCAGCTACGGGGGACAGGGCACAGATACGCAGTATTTT.

CDR3 nucleotides: TGTGCCAGCAGCCGACGGGAGGCCTCCTACGAGCAGTACTTC. Translated, it gives CASSRREASYEQYF. This chain uses TRBV3-1 (or the pseudogene TRBV3-2) with TRBJ2-7, with 7 bases identical to TRBD2. Germline V gives CDR1 LGHDT, CDR2 YNNKEL (reference sequence). Germline trimming cut 4 bases from V and 0 bases from J; bases unmatched to any gene: 3. The CDR3 length is 14 residues.

The CDR3 nucleotides read TGTGCCAGCAGCCCCCCCCGCGTGCCGGGTTCCTACGAGCAGTACTTC. Its translation: CASSPPRVPGSYEQYF. V usage is TRBV6-2 or TRBV6-3 and J usage is TRBJ2-7; D is uncertain. This CDR3 is 16 amino acids long. V lost 6 bases and J lost 1, with 19 bases in between. From germline, CDR1 is MNHEY and CDR2 SVGEGT.

The J gene is TRBJ2-3, the V gene TRBV3-1 (or the pseudogene TRBV3-2); a weak D match, TRBD1 (7 bases). The CDR3 covers 18 residues. Germline V gives CDR1 LGHDT, CDR2 YNNKEL (reference sequence). Trimming pared 4 bases from V and 1 base from J, leaving 21 bases between. CDR3 nucleotides: TGTGCCAGCAGCCGCGGACTACGACAGGGAGGTGGCACAGATACGCAGTATTTT. Residues: CASSRGLRQGGGTDTQYF.